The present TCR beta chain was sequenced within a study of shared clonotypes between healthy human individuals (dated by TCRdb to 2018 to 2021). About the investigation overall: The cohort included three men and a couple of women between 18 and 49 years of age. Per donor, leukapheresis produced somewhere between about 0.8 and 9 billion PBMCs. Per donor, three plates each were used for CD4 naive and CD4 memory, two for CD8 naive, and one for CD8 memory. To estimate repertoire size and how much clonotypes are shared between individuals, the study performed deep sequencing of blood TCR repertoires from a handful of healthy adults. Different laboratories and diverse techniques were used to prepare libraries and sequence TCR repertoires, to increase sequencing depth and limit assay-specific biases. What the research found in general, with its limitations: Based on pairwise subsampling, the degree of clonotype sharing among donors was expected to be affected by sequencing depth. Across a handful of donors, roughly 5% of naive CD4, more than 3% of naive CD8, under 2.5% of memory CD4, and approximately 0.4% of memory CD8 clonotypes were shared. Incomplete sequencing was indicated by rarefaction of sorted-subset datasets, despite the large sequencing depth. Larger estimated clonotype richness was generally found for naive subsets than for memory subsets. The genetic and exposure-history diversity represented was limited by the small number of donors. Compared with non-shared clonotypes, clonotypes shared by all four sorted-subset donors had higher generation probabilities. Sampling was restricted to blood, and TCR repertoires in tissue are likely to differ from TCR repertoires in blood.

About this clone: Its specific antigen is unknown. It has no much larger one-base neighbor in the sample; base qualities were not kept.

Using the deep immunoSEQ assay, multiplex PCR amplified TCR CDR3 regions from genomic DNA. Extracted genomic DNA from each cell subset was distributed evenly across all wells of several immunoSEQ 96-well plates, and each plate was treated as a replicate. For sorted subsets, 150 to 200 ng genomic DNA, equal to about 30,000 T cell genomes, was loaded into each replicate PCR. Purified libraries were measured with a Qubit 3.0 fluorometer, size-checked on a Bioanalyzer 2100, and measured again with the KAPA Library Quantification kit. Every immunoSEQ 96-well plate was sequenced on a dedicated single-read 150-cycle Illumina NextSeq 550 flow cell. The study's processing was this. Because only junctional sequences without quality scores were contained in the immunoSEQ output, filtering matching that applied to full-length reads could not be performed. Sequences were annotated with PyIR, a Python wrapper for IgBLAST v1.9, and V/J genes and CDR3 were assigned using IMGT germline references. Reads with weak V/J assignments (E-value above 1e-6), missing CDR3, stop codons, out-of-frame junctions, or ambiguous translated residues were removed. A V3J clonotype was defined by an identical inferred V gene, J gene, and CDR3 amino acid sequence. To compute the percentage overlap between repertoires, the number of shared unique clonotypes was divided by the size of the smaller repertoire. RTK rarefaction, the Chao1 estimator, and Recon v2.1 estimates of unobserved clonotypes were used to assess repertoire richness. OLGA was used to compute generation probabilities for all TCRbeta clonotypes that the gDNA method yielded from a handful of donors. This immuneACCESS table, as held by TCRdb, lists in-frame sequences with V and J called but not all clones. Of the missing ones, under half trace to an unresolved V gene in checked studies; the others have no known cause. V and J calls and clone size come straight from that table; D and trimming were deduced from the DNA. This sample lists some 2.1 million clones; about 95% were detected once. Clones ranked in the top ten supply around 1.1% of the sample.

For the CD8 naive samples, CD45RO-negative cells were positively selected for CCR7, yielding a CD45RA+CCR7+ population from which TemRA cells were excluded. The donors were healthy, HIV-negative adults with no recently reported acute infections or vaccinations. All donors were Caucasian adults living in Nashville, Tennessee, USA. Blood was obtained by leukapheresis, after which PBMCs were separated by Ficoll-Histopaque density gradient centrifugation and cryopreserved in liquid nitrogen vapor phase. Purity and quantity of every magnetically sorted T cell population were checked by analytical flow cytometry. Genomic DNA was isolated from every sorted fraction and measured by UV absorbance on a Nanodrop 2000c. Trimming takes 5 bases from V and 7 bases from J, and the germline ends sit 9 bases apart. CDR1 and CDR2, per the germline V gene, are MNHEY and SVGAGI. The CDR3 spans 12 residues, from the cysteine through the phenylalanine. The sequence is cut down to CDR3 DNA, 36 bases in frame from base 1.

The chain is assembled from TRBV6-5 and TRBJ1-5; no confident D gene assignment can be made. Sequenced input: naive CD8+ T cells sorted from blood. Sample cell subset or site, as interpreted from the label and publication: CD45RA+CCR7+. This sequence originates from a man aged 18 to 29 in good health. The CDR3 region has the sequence CASSDGWQPQHF. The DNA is TGTGCCAGCAGTGACGGTTGGCAGCCCCAGCATTTT.